This T cell receptor (beta chain) derives from a study of OX40 agonist ivuxolimab in advanced cancers. Study conclusions and caveats: Individuals who were partial responders at 0.1-3.0 mg/kg had clonal expansion that ranked among the lowest.

Looked up from germline, CDR1 is SEHNR and CDR2 is FQNEAQ (reference sequence). The J segment lost 4 bases and the V segment lost 5 bases, leaving 10 bases of the junction unmatched. This CDR3 contains 16 residues. Autoimmune disease history or systemic immunosuppression was exclusionary. Blood samples were obtained at baseline, cycle 4 day 1, and cycle 7 day 1. This clone has just one count. No antigen is known for it. The assay was immunoSEQ multiplex PCR, and TCRdb's table has in-frame clones only and misses some. This table holds about 73,000 clones, 90% found once. Sequenced material: CD4+ or CD8+ T cells sorted from blood, taken in a trial of the OX40 agonist ivuxolimab. The J gene is TRBJ1-4, the V gene TRBV7-9, with 7 bases aligning to TRBD1. The TCR comes from an adult with an advanced solid tumor such as melanoma, head and neck, liver or kidney cancer. CDR3 bases: TGTGCCAGCAGCCCCCGCCCCGGGACAGTTAATGAAAAACTGTTTTTT. It codes for CASSPRPGTVNEKLFF.